This TCR beta chain was sequenced for a study of CD4 T cells in relation to SARS-CoV-2 and coronaviruses. Turning to the study itself: TCR beta CDR3s were sequenced after approximately ten-day antigen culture of PBMCs. Negative control cultures got HIV-1 Nef peptides or no peptide. The study, taken as a whole, reports: Crossreactivity was assessed only for spike protein, not other viral proteins.

V was shortened by 4 bases and J by 5 bases, with 8 bases between the two germline ends. The CDR3 has 12 residues. CDR1 is LGHNT and CDR2 is FRNRAP in the germline V gene. Generated by immunoSEQ multiplex PCR, the TCRdb table keeps only in-frame clones and is missing some. The sample has about 23,000 clones; about four fifths are singletons. Before the COVID-19 pandemic, during about 2011-2019, CD4+ T cells were taken from unexposed donors. CD4+ T cells were isolated from the cells after nine to eleven days of culture. As cell numbers allowed, unexposed-donor CD4+ T cells faced SARS-CoV-2 S/N and four cold-coronavirus spikes. The count of this clone is one. Antigen: not known.

J is TRBJ1-1 and V is TRBV12-5, with D hard to call. The TCR comes from a human donor in good health. Sequenced material: CD4+ T cells from PBMCs, cultured in vitro. The CDR3 nucleotides are TGTGCTAGTGGTTCGGCGGGAACTGAAGCTTTCTTT. As protein: CASGSAGTEAFF.